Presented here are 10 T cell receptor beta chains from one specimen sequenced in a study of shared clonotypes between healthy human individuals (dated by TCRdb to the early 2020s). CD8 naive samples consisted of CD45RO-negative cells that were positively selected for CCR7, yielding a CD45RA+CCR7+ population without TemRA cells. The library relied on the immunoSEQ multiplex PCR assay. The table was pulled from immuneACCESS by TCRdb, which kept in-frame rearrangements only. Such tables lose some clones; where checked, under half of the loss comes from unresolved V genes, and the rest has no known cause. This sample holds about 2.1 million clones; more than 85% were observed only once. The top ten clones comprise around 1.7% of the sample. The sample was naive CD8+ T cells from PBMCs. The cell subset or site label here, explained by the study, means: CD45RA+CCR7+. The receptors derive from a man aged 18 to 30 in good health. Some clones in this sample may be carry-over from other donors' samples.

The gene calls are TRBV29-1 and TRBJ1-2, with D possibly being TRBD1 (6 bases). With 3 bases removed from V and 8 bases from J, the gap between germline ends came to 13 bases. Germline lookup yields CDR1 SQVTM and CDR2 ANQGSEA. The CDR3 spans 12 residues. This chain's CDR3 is CSVETGWSGYTF. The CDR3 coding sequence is TGCAGCGTTGAGACAGGCTGGTCAGGCTACACCTTC.

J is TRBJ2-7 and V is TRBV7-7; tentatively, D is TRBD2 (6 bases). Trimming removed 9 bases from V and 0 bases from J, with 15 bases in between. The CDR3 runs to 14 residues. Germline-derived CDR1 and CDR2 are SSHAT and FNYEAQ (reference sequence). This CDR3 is CARRGTLSSYEQYF. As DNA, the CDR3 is TGTGCCAGAAGAGGGACTCTCAGCTCCTACGAGCAGTACTTC.

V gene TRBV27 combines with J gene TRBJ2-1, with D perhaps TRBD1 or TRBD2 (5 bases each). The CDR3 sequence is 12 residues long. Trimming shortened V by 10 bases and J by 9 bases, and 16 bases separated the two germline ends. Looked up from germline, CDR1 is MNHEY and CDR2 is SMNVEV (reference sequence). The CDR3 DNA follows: TGTGCCACGAGACGGGGCGCTGGTGAGCAGTTCTTC. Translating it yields CATRRGAGEQFF.

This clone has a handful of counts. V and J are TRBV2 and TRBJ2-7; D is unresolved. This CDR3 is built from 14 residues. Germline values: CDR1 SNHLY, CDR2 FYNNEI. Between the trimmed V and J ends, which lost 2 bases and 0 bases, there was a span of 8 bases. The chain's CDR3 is CASSESNSSYEQYF. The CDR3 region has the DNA TGTGCCAGCAGTGAATCAAATAGCTCCTACGAGCAGTACTTC.

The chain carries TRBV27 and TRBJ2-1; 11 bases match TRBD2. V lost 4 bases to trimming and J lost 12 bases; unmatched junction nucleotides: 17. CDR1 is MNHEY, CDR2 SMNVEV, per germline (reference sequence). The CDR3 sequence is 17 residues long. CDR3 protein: CASSSDGTSGTSQGQFF. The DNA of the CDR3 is TGTGCCAGCAGTTCCGACGGGACTAGCGGAACCTCCCAGGGGCAGTTCTTC.

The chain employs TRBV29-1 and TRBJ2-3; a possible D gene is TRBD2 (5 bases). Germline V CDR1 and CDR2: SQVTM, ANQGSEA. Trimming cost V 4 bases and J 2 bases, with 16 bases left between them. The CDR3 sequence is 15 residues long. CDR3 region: CSVVWLAFPTDTQYF. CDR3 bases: TGCAGCGTTGTTTGGCTAGCCTTCCCCACAGATACGCAGTATTTT.

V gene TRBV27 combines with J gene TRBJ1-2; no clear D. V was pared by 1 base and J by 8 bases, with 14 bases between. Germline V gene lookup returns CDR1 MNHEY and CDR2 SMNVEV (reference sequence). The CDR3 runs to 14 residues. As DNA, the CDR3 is TGTGCCAGCAGTTTATTGCCCCCTGCTGGGGGCTACACCTTC. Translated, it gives CASSLLPPAGGYTF.

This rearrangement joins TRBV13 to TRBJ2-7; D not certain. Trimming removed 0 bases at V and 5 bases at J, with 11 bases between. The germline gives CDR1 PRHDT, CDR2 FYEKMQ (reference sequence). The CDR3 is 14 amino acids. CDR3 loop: CASSLGEVAHEQYF. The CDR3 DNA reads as TGTGCCAGCAGCTTAGGCGAGGTAGCCCACGAGCAGTACTTC.

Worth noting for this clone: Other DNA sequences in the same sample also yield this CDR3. The CDR3 nucleotides read TGTGCCAGCAGTTACTCTGTCGGGGCCTACGAGCAGTACTTC. The encoded protein is CASSYSVGAYEQYF. This chain joins TRBV6-6 and TRBJ2-7; the D gene is possibly TRBD2 (5 bases). The CDR3 contains 14 residues. The ends were cut back, 0 bases at V and 2 bases at J, with 8 bases in the middle. Germline V lookup: CDR1 MNHNY, CDR2 SVGAGI (reference sequence).

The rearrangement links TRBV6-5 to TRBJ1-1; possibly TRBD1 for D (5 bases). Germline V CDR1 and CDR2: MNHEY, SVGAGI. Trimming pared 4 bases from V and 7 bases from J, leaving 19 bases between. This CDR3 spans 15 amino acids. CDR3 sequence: CASSLGSEGYDEAFF. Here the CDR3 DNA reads TGTGCCAGCAGTTTGGGGTCCGAGGGGTACGATGAAGCTTTCTTT.